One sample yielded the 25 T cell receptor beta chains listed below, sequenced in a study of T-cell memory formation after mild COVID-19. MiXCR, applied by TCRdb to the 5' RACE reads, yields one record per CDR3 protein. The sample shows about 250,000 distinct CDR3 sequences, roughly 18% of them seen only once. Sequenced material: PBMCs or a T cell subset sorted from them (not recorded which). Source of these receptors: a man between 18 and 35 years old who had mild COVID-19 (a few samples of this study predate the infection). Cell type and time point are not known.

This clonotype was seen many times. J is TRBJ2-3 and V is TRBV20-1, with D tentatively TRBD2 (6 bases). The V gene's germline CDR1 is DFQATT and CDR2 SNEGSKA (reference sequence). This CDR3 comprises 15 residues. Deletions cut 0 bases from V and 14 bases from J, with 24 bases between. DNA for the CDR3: TGCAGTGCTAGAGATCACCTAGCGTCCTCAGCCGGTCCGTATTTT. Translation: CSARDHLASSAGPYF.

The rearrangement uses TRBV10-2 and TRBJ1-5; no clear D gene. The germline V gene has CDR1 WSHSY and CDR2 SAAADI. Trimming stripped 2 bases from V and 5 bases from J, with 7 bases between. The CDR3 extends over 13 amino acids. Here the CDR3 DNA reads TGCGCCAGCAGTGAGGCCAGCTATCAGCCCCAGCATTTT. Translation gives CASSEASYQPQHF.

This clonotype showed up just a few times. The CDR3 DNA is TGTGCCAGCAGTGGGAACAATGAGCAGTTCTTC. Translation gives CASSGNNEQFF. The chain couples TRBV2 to TRBJ2-1; D gene ambiguous. The V gene's germline CDR1 is SNHLY and CDR2 FYNNEI. Trimming took 4 bases from V and 5 from J, leaving 3 bases between them. The CDR3 runs to 11 residues.

CDR3 residues: CASSLGTAGHEQYF. For the CDR3, the DNA is TGTGCCAGCAGTTTAGGGACTGCAGGCCACGAGCAGTACTTC. J is TRBJ2-7 and V is TRBV27, with D possibly being TRBD2 (6 bases). This CDR3 is built from 14 residues. The V and J ends lost 2 bases and 5 bases respectively, with 13 bases between them. CDR1 and CDR2 from the germline V gene are MNHEY and SMNVEV (reference sequence).

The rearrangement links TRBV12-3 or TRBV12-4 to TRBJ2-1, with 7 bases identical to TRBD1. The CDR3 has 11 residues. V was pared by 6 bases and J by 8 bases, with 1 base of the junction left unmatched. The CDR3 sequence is CASRTGYEQFF. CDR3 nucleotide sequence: TGTGCCAGCAGGACAGGGTATGAGCAGTTCTTC.

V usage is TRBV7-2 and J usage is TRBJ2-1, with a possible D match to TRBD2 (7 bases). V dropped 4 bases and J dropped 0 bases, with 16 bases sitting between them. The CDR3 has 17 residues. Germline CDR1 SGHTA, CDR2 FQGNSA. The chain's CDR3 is CASSWTAGAGSYNEQFF. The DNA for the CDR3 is TGTGCCAGCAGCTGGACGGCGGGGGCGGGCTCCTACAATGAGCAGTTCTTC.

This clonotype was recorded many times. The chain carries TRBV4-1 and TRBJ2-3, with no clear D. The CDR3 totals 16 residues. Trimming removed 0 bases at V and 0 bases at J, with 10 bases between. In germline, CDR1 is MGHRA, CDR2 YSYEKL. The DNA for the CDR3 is TGCGCCAGCAGCCAAGAAGCACAGCCTAGCACAGATACGCAGTATTTT. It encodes CASSQEAQPSTDTQYF.

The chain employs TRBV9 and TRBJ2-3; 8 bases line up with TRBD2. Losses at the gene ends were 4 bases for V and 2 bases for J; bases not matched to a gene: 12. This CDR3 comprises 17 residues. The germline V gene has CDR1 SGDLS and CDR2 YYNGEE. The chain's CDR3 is CASSLPQRGPTTDTQYF. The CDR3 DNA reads TGTGCCAGCAGCCTCCCCCAGCGGGGGCCCACCACAGATACGCAGTATTTT. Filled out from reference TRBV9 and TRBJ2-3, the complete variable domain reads DSGVTQTPKHLITATGQRVTLRCSPRSGDLSVYWYQQSLDQGLQFLIQYYNGEERAKGNILERFSAQQFPDLHSELNLSSLELGDSALYFCASSLPQRGPTTDTQYFGPGTRLTVL.

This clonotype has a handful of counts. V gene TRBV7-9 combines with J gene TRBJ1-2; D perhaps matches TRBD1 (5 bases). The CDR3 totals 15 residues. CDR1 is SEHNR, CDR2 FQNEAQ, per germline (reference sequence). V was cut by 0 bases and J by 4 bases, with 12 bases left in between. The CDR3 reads CASSLALGETYGYTF. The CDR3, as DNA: TGTGCCAGCAGCTTAGCGTTGGGGGAAACCTATGGCTACACCTTC.

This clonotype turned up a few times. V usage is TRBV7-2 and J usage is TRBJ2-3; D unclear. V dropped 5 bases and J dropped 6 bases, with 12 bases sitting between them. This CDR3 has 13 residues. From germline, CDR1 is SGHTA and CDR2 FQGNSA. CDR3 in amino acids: CASSPGVLDTQYF. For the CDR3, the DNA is TGTGCCAGCAGCCCGGGTGTACTGGATACGCAGTATTTT.

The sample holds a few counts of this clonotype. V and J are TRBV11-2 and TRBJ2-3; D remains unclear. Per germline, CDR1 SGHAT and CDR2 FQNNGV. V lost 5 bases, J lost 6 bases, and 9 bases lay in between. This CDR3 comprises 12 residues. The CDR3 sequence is CASSPQSDTQYF. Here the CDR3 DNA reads TGTGCCAGCAGCCCACAGTCCGATACGCAGTATTTT. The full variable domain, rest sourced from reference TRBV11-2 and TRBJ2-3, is EAGVAQSPRYKIIEKRQSVAFWCNPISGHATLYWYQQILGQGPKLLIQFQNNGVVDDSQLPKDRFSAERLKGVDSTLKIQPAKLEDSAVYLCASSPQSDTQYFGPGTRLTVL.

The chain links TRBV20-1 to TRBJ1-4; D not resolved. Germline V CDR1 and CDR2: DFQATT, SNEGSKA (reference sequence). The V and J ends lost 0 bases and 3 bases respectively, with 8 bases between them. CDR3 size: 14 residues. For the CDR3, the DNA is TGCAGTGCTAGAGATTGGCCACCTAATGAAAAACTGTTTTTT. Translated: CSARDWPPNEKLFF.

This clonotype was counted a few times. CDR3 bases: TGCGCCAGCAGCTTGGAACCGCGGGGCGGGGAGCTGTTTTTT. Its protein is CASSLEPRGGELFF. The chain employs TRBV5-1 and TRBJ2-2, with a possible D match to TRBD2 (6 bases). Trimming pared 0 bases from V and 7 bases from J, leaving 10 bases between. The V gene's germline CDR1 is SGHRS and CDR2 YFSETQ. This CDR3 has 14 residues. Drawing the rest from reference TRBV5-1 and TRBJ2-2, the complete variable domain is KAGVTQTPRYLIKTRGQQVTLSCSPISGHRSVSWYQQTPGQGLQFLFEYFSETQRNKGNFPGRFSGRQFSNSRSEMNVSTLELGDSALYLCASSLEPRGGELFFGEGSRLTVL.

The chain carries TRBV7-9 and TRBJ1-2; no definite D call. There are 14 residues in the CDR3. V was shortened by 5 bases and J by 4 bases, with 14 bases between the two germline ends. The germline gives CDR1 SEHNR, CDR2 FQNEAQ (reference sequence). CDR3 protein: CASSPPGKGYGYTF. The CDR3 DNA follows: TGTGCCAGCAGCCCCCCAGGCAAGGGCTATGGCTACACCTTC. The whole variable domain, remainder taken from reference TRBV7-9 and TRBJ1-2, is DTGVSQNPRHKITKRGQNVTFRCDPISEHNRLYWYRQTLGQGPEFLTYFQNEAQLEKSRLLSDRFSAERPKGSFSTLEIQRTEQGDSAMYLCASSPPGKGYGYTFGSGTRLTVV.

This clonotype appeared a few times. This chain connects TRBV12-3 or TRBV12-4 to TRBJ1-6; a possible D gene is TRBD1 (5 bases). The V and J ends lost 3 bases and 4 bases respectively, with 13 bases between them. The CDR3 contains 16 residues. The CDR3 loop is CASSLGTGSYNSPLHF. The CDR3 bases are TGTGCCAGCAGTTTGGGGACTGGTTCTTATAATTCACCCCTCCACTTT.

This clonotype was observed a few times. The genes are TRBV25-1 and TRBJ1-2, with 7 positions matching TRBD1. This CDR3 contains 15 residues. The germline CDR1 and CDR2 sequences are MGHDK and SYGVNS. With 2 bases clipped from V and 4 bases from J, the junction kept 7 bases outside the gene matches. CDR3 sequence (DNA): TGTGCCAGCAGTGAAGGGCAGGGGGAGGTCTATGGCTACACCTTC. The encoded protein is CASSEGQGEVYGYTF.

CDR3 amino acids: CASSRPDRDNQPQHF. The CDR3 coding sequence is TGCGCCAGCAGCCGCCCGGACAGGGACAATCAGCCCCAGCATTTT. V and J are TRBV4-1 and TRBJ1-5; 8 bases line up with TRBD1. Trimming took 4 bases from V and 3 from J; bases not matched to a gene: 5. CDR1 and CDR2 (germline): MGHRA, YSYEKL. The CDR3 length is 15 residues.

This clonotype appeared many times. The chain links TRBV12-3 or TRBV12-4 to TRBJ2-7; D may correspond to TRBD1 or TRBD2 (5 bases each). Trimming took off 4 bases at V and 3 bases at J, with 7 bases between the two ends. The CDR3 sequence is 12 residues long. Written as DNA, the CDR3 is TGTGCCAGCAGTTCTGGGGGCTACGAGCAGTACTTC. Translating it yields CASSSGGYEQYF.

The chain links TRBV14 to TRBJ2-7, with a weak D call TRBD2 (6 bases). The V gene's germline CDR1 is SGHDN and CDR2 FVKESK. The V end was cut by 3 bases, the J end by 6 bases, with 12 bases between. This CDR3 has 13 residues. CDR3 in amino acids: CASSQGGWGEQYV. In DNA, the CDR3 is TGTGCCAGCAGCCAGGGAGGCTGGGGCGAGCAGTACGTC.

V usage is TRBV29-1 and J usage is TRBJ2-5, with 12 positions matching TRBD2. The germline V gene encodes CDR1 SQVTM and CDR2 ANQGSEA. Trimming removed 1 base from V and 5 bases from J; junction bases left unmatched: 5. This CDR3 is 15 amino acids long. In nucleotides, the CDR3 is TGCAGCGTTGAAGGGACTAGCGGGGTGTTGGAGACCCAGTACTTC. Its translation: CSVEGTSGVLETQYF.

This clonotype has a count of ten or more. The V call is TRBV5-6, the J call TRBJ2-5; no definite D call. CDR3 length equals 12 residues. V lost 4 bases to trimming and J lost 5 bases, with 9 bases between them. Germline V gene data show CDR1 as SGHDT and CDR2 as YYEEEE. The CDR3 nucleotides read TGTGCCAGCAGCCCACTACGGGAGACCCAGTACTTC. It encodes CASSPLRETQYF.

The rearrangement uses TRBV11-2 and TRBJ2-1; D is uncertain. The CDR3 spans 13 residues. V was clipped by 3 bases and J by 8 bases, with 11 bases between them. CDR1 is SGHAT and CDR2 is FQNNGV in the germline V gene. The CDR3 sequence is CASSFRKVDEQFF. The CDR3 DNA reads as TGTGCCAGCAGCTTCCGAAAGGTCGATGAGCAGTTCTTC.

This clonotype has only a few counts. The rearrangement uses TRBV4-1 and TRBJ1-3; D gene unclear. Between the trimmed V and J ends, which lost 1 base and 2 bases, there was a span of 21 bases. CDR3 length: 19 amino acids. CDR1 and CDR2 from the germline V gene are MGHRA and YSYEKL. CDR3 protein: CASSQVIPVHHPTGNTIYF. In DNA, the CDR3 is TGCGCCAGCAGCCAAGTCATACCGGTTCACCACCCGACTGGAAACACCATATATTTT.

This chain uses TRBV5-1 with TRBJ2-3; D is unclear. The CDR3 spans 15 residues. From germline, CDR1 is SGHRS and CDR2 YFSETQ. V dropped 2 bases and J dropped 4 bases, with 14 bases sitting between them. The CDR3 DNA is TGCGCCAGCAGCTTTGGTGGGTCCACCGCAGATACGCAGTATTTT. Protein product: CASSFGGSTADTQYF.

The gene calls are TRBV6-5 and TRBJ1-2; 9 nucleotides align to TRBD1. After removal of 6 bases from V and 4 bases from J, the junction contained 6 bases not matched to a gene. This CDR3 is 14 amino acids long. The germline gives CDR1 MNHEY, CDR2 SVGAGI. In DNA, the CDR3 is TGTGCCAGCAGATCAGGACAGGGGTTCTATGGCTACACCTTC. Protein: CASRSGQGFYGYTF.